The T cell receptor beta chain under discussion was sequenced for a study of blood T cell repertoires in COVID-19. Per the authors' pipeline: Estimates of nucleated cell counts were drawn from the amplification of reference gene primers. Sequencing was performed with immunoSEQ multiplex PCR; in TCRdb, only in-frame clones are kept and a portion is missing. V and J calls plus clone size are reproduced from that table; the DNA served to infer D and trimming. This table has 300,000 to 400,000 clones, around nine tenths appearing once. This CDR3 has 14 amino acids. The V and J ends lost 3 bases and 3 bases respectively, with 11 bases between them. Germline CDR1 SGHNT, CDR2 YENEEA.

The receptor comes from a woman aged 18-29 years who had recovered from COVID-19. The sample taken for sequencing was peripheral blood. V is TRBV11-3 and J is TRBJ1-1; TRBD1 might be the D (6 bases). The CDR3 region has the DNA TGTGCCAGCAGCTTGAGGGGGTTCGACACTGAAGCTTTCTTT. It translates to CASSLRGFDTEAFF.